This section outlines one T cell receptor (beta chain) sequence together with its context. The data originate from a study of blood T cell repertoires in COVID-19. Study in general: The cDNA or gDNA used as material had been derived from T cells, B-cell-depleted T cells, or PBMCs.

The repertoire was sequenced with immunoSEQ multiplex PCR; TCRdb's copy has only in-frame clones and lacks some. Of a few hundred thousand clones in the sample, 86% are singletons; the top ten hold less than 15%. CDR3 size: 14 residues. Germline CDR1 and CDR2: SGHRS and YFSETQ. Trimming took off 0 bases at V and 2 bases at J, with 9 bases between the two ends. The chain joins TRBV5-1 to TRBJ2-7; maybe TRBD2 (5 bases). This sequence was found in a woman aged 70-85 years with COVID-19, enrolled during active disease. What was sequenced was peripheral blood. The CDR3 DNA reads TGCGCCAGCAGCTTGGATTCCGGGACCTACGAGCAGTACTTC. Translation gives CASSLDSGTYEQYF.